This TCR beta chain was obtained from a study of cytomegalovirus exposure and HLA in healthy donors. Study-level results: It was only CMV serostatus that was available as immune exposure information. The study listed approximately 160 cytomegalovirus-associated TCR beta chains. Across HLA loci, a later analysis found differing TCR association rates, with DRB1 most and HLA-C fewest. Previously analyzed data showed that most TCR beta V segments were productive at a frequency of about 87% or about 30%.

Notes on this clone: The antigen is undetermined.

Researchers ran the PCR with 60 Vbeta and 13 Jbeta primers. TCRdb's copy holds only in-frame clones and misses some; the assay was immunoSEQ multiplex PCR. The sample carries just over 150,000 clones, approximately 78% recorded once. The CDR3 consists of 14 residues. Germline CDR1 is SGHVS and CDR2 is FNYEAQ. Losses at the gene ends were 5 bases for V and 2 bases for J; bases not matched to a gene: 6. This clonotype was sampled from a woman in her 40s in good health and CMV-seronegative. This chain joins TRBV7-6 and TRBJ2-7; TRBD2 aligns across 7 bases. The sequenced sample was PBMCs. Written as DNA, the CDR3 is TGTGCCAGCAGCCGCGATGCGGGGGCCTACGAGCAGTACTTC. Its translation: CASSRDAGAYEQYF. Based on the CDR3 plus reference TRBV7-6 and TRBJ2-7, the full variable domain is GAGVSQSPRYKVTKRGQDVALRCDPISGHVSLYWYRQALGQGPEFLTYFNYEAQQDKSGLPNDRFSAERPEGSISTLTIQRTEQRDSAMYRCASSRDAGAYEQYFGPGTRLTVT.